The T cell receptor (beta chain) described here comes from a study of lymphopenia after photon versus proton radiotherapy. There are 13 residues in the CDR3. Trimming stripped 4 bases from V and 6 bases from J, with 12 bases between. The germline gives CDR1 MNHEY, CDR2 SMNVEV (reference sequence). Using immunoSEQ multiplex PCR, the repertoire was profiled, and TCRdb retains in-frame clones only, with some absent. In the table there are around 150,000 clones, roughly nine tenths of which are singletons. The table lists this clone with a few counts. The V and J genes are TRBV27 and TRBJ1-1, with unresolved D. The sequencing used peripheral blood, collected from a patient treated with photon-based radiotherapy. This receptor was taken from a man aged 45-60 years with gastric cancer. For the CDR3, the DNA is TGTGCCAGCAGTTCAAACAACGTAGCTGAAGCTTTCTTT. Translated, it gives CASSSNNVAEAFF.